The 4 T cell receptor beta chains reported below all come from one sample, sequenced in a study of cytomegalovirus exposure and HLA in healthy donors. The primer mix had 60 Vbeta and 13 Jbeta primers. The table came from immunoSEQ multiplex PCR; TCRdb's copy has only in-frame clones and leaves some out. Among about 57,000 clones listed, about 80% were seen once. The sequenced sample consisted of PBMCs. These receptors all stem from a man aged 25-45 years in good health and CMV-seronegative.

The genes are TRBV7-9 and TRBJ2-7; 8 bases are a match to TRBD2. J was trimmed by 5 bases and V by 10 bases; bases with no gene match: 19. From germline, CDR1 is SEHNR and CDR2 FQNEAQ (reference sequence). The CDR3 sequence is 16 residues long. Here the CDR3 reads CATTRVTGGPGDEQYF. CDR3 nucleotide sequence: TGTGCCACCACCCGCGTCACGGGAGGGCCAGGCGACGAGCAGTACTTC.

The rearrangement joins TRBV5-6 to TRBJ2-2; 8 positions match TRBD1. J lost 12 bases, V lost 3 bases, and 4 bases had no gene match. Germline CDR1 and CDR2: SGHDT and YYEEEE. The CDR3 loop spans 12 amino acids. The CDR3 nucleotides are TGTGCCAGCAGCTCCGGACAGGGAAAGCTGTTTTTT. The encoded protein is CASSSGQGKLFF.

The sample holds one count of this clone. V usage is TRBV6-5 and J usage is TRBJ2-1; TRBD2 matches at 13 bases. The CDR3 runs 15 residues. Per germline, CDR1 MNHEY and CDR2 SVGAGI. The V gene end was trimmed by 8 bases and the J gene end by 8 bases; junction bases not matched to a gene: 9. In DNA, the CDR3 is TGTGCCAGCGCGCTAGGACTAGCGGGAGACTATGAGCAGTTCTTC. Translated, it gives CASALGLAGDYEQFF.

This sequence joins TRBV7-2 and TRBJ2-3; TRBD2 matches at 11 bases. The CDR3 length is 16 residues. The J segment lost 0 bases and the V segment lost 5 bases, leaving 4 bases of the junction unmatched. CDR1 is SGHTA and CDR2 is FQGNSA in the germline V gene. The CDR3 sequence: CASSATSGASTDTQYF. In DNA form, the CDR3 reads TGTGCCAGCAGCGCGACTAGCGGGGCTAGCACAGATACGCAGTATTTT.